This T cell receptor (beta chain) was identified during a study of T cells expressing NK-cell markers. The CDR3 extends over 15 amino acids. Germline V CDR1 and CDR2: SQVTM, ANQGSEA. Beta-chain TCR cDNA was generated via 5'RACE template switching with UMIs. TCRdb re-called the 5' RACE reads; every CDR3 protein appears as one record, without DNA. This table holds 350,000 to 400,000 distinct CDR3 sequences. Sample: blood T cells: a sorted CD56 or NKG2C T cell subset, CD4+ or CD8+ T cells, or bulk PBMC T cells (not recorded which). This chain links TRBV29-1 with TRBJ2-7; with no DNA, the TCRdb D assignment of TRBD1 cannot be verified. The clonotype originates from a woman aged 50 to 60 in good health. The CDR3 loop reads CSVEGASGQGYEQYF.